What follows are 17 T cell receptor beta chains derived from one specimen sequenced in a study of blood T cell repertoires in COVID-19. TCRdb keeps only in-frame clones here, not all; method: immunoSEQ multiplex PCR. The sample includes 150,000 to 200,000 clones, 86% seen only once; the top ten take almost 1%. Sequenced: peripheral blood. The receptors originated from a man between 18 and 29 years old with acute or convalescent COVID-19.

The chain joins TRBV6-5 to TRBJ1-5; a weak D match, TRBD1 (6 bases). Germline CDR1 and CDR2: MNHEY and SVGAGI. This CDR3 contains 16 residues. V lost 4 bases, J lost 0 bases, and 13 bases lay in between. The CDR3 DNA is TGTGCCAGCAGTTCGACAGGCGCTTATAGCAATCAGCCCCAGCATTTT. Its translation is CASSSTGAYSNQPQHF.

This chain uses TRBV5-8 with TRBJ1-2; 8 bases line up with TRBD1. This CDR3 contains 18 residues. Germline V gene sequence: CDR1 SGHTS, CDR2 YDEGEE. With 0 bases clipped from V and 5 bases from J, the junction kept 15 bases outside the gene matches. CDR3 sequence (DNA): TGTGCCAGCAGCTTGGCTAGGGACAGGCTGGTCCCTCGATATGGCTACACCTTC. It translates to CASSLARDRLVPRYGYTF.

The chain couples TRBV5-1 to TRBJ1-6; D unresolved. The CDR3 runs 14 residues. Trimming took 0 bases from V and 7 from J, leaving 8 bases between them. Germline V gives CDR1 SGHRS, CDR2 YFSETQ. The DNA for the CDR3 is TGCGCCAGCAGCTTGGCCTCGGGGAATTCACCCCTCCACTTT. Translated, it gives CASSLASGNSPLHF.

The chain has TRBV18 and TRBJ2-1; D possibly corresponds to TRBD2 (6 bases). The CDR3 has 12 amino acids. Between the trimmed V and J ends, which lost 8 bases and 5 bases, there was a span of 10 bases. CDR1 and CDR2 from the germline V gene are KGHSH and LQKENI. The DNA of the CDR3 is TGTGCCAGCCGACCGGGGGACAATGAGCAGTTCTTC. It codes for CASRPGDNEQFF.

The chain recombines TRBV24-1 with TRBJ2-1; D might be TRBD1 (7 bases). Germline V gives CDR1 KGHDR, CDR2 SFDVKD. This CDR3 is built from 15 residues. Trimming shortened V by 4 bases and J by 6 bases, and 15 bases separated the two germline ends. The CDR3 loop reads CATSDTRQGGNEQFF. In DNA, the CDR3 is TGTGCCACCAGTGACACAAGACAGGGAGGCAATGAGCAGTTCTTC.

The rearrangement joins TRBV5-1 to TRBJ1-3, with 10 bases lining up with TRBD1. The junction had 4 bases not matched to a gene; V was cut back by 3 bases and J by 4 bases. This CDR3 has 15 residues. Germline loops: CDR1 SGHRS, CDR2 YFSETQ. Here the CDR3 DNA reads TGCGCCAGCAGCTCGACAGGGGGCAGGGGAAACACCATATATTTT. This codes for CASSSTGGRGNTIYF.

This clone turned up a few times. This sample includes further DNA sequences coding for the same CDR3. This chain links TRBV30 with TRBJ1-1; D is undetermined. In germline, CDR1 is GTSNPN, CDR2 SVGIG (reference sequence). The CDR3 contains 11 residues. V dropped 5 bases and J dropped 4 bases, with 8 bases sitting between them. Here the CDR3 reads CAWSRGTEAFF. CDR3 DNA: TGTGCCTGGTCGCGCGGCACTGAAGCTTTCTTT.

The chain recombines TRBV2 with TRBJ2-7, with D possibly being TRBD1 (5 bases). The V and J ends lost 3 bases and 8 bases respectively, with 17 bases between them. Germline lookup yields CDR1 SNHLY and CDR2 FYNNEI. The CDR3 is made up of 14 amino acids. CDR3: CASSEFVQGQKQYV. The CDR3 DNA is TGTGCCAGCAGTGAGTTCGTCCAGGGCCAAAAGCAGTACGTC.

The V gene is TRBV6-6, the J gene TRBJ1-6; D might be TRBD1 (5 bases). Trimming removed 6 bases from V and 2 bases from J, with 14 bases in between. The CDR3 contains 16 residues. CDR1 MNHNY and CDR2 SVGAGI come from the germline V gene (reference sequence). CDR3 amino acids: CASRSRTGAYNSPLHF. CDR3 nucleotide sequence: TGTGCCAGCAGGAGTCGAACAGGAGCCTATAATTCACCCCTCCACTTT.

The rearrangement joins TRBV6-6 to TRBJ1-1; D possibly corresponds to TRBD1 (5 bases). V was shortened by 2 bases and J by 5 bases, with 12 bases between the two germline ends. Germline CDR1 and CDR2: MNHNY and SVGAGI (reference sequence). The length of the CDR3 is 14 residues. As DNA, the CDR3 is TGTGCCAGCAGTTACGGAGGGGTGAGGACTGAAGCTTTCTTT. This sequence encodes CASSYGGVRTEAFF.

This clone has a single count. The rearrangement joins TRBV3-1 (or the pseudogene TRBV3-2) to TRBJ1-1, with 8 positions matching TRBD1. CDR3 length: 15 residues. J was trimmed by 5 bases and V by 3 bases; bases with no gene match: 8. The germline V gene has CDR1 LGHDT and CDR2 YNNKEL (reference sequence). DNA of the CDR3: TGTGCCAGCAGCCATTTTCAGGGGGCTGGGACTGAAGCTTTCTTT. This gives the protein CASSHFQGAGTEAFF.

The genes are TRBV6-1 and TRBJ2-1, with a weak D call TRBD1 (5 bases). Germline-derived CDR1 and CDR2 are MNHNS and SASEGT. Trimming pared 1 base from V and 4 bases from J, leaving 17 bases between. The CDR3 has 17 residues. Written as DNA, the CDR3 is TGTGCCAGCAGTGAAGAGCCCCGACAGTTTTGGTACAATGAGCAGTTCTTC. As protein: CASSEEPRQFWYNEQFF.

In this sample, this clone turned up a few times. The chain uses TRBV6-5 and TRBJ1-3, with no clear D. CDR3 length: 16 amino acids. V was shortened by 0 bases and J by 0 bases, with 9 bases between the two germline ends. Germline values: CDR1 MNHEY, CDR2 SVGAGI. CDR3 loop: CASSYSTGASGNTIYF. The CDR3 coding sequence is TGTGCCAGCAGTTACTCGACGGGAGCCTCTGGAAACACCATATATTTT.

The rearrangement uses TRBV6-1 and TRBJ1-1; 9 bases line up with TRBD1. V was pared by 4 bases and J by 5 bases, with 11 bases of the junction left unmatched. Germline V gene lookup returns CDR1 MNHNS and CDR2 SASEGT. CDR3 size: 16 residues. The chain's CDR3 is CASSGGVGQGFTEAFF. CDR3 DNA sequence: TGTGCCAGCAGTGGAGGGGTAGGACAGGGGTTTACTGAAGCTTTCTTT.

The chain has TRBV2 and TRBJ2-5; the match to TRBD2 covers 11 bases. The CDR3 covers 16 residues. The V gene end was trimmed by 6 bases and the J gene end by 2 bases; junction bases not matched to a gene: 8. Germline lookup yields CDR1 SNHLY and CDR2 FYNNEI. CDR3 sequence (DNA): TGTGCCAGCAGCGGAGAGGGACTAGCGGAGCAAGAGACCCAGTACTTC. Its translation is CASSGEGLAEQETQYF.

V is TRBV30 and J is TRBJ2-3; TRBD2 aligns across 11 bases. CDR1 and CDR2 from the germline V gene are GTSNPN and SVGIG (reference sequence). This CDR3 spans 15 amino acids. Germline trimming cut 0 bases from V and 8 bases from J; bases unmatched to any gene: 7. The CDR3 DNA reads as TGTGCCTGGAGTGTACTAGCGGGGGCTGGGGGTACGCAGTATTTT. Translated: CAWSVLAGAGGTQYF.

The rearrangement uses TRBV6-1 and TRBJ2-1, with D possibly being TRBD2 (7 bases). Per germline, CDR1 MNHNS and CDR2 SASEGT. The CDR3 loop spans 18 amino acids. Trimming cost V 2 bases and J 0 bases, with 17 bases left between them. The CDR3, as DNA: TGTGCCAGCAGTGAACTCGGGGGGCTTTATTCCTCCTACAATGAGCAGTTCTTC. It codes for CASSELGGLYSSYNEQFF.